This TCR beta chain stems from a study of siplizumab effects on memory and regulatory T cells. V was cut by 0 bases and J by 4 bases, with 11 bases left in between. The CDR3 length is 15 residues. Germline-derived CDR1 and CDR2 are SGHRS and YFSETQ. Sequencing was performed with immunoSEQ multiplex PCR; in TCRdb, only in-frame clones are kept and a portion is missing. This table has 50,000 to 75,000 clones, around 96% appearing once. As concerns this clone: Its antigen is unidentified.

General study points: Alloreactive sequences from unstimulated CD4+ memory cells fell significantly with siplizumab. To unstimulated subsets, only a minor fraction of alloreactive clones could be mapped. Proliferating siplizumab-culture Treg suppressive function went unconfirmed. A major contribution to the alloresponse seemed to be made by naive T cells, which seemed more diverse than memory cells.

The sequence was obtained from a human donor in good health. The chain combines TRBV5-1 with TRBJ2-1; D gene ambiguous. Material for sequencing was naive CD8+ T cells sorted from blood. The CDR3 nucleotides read TGCGCCAGCAGCTTGGAAGGGTTTAGATACAATGAGCAGTTCTTC. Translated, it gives CASSLEGFRYNEQFF.